A single sample gave rise to the 18 T cell receptor beta chains below, sequenced in a study of blood T cells in healthy people across ages. A second about 7 to 12 cycle PCR used barcoded and J-beta primers. From the 5' RACE reads, TCRdb called clonotypes with MiXCR, one entry per CDR3 protein. The table records approximately 1.5 million distinct CDR3 sequences, around 35% of them present only once. Sequencing was done on a sample of blood. The source is a woman between 25 and 40 years old in good health.

This clonotype was detected many times. This rearrangement joins TRBV27 to TRBJ2-7; the match to TRBD2 covers 8 bases. Germline CDR1 reads MNHEY; CDR2 reads SMNVEV (reference sequence). CDR3 length: 16 amino acids. After removal of 4 bases from V and 1 base from J, the junction contained 9 bases not matched to a gene. The CDR3 reads CASSSTHSGKSYEQYF. In DNA, the CDR3 is TGTGCCAGCAGTTCAACCCATAGCGGGAAATCCTACGAGCAGTACTTC.

The chain uses TRBV6-1 and TRBJ2-7; 7 nucleotides align to TRBD2. This CDR3 region has 15 residues. Germline loops: CDR1 MNHNS, CDR2 SASEGT. J lost 2 bases, V lost 7 bases, and 11 bases had no gene match. The CDR3 protein is CASIILAGGAYEQYF. The CDR3 bases are TGTGCCAGCATCATTTTGGCTGGGGGGGCCTACGAGCAGTACTTC.

This clonotype came up a few times. This sequence joins TRBV15 and TRBJ2-3, with unresolved D. The CDR3 is made up of 14 amino acids. CDR1 and CDR2 (germline): LNHNV, YYDKDF (reference sequence). Trimming pared 0 bases from V and 4 bases from J, leaving 8 bases between. The CDR3 DNA follows: TGTGCCACCAGCAGAGATTTAGTCGCAGATACGCAGTATTTT. This gives the protein CATSRDLVADTQYF.

This clonotype has ten or more counts. V and J are TRBV7-9 and TRBJ2-7; D remains unclear. Trimming left V 3 bases short and J 0 bases short, with 6 bases between. The germline V gene encodes CDR1 SEHNR and CDR2 FQNEAQ (reference sequence). CDR3 length: 13 residues. The CDR3 sequence: CASSLASSYEQYF. The CDR3 DNA reads as TGTGCCAGCAGCTTGGCCAGCTCCTACGAGCAGTACTTC. Looking up the rest from reference TRBV7-9 and TRBJ2-7 gives the full variable domain: DTGVSQNPRHKITKRGQNVTFRCDPISEHNRLYWYRQTLGQGPEFLTYFQNEAQLEKSRLLSDRFSAERPKGSFSTLEIQRTEQGDSAMYLCASSLASSYEQYFGPGTRLTVT.

At least ten counts were recorded for this clonotype. The genes are TRBV6-5 and TRBJ2-7; D call uncertain. V was pared by 6 bases and J by 5 bases, with 8 bases between. Germline-derived CDR1 and CDR2 are MNHEY and SVGAGI. The CDR3 loop spans 11 amino acids. The CDR3 bases are TGTGCCAGCAGCTACGAAGACGAGCAGTACTTC. Translated, it gives CASSYEDEQYF.

The chain uses TRBV5-1 and TRBJ1-1, with D possibly TRBD1 on 5 matching bases. Trimming left V 5 bases short and J 1 base short, with 9 bases between. This CDR3 contains 13 residues. Looked up from germline, CDR1 is SGHRS and CDR2 is YFSETQ. The chain's CDR3 is CASRTGRNTEAFF. In DNA, the CDR3 is TGCGCCAGCAGAACAGGTCGGAACACTGAAGCTTTCTTT.

The J gene is TRBJ2-1, the V gene TRBV6-6, with 9 positions matching TRBD1. Germline CDR1 reads MNHNY; CDR2 reads SVGAGI (reference sequence). V was pared by 6 bases and J by 6 bases, with 6 bases of the junction left unmatched. The CDR3 totals 14 residues. The CDR3 nucleotides read TGTGCCAGCAGCACGACAGGGGGGATCAATGAGCAGTTCTTC. Amino acid sequence: CASSTTGGINEQFF.

This clonotype has more than one count but fewer than ten. The chain joins TRBV20-1 to TRBJ1-2, with TRBD1 identical over 7 bases. The V and J ends lost 3 bases and 7 bases, in that order; junction bases with no gene match: 5. This CDR3 has 12 amino acids. The V gene's germline CDR1 is DFQATT and CDR2 SNEGSKA (reference sequence). In nucleotides, the CDR3 is TGCAGTGCTAGGATGTCAGGGGGTGGCTACACCTTC. Translating gives CSARMSGGGYTF.

There are many counts of this clonotype. The chain joins TRBV9 to TRBJ2-1, with D perhaps TRBD1 or TRBD2 (5 bases each). Between the trimmed V and J ends, which lost 3 bases and 10 bases, there was a span of 14 bases. Germline CDR1 SGDLS, CDR2 YYNGEE. CDR3 size: 13 residues. Here the CDR3 DNA reads TGTGCCAGCAGCGCCCCAGGTGAGGGGGAGCAGTTCTTC. Its translation: CASSAPGEGEQFF. Complete variable domain (other parts from reference TRBV9 and TRBJ2-1): DSGVTQTPKHLITATGQRVTLRCSPRSGDLSVYWYQQSLDQGLQFLIQYYNGEERAKGNILERFSAQQFPDLHSELNLSSLELGDSALYFCASSAPGEGEQFFGPGTRLTVL.

The chain has TRBV29-1 and TRBJ2-7, with a possible D match to TRBD1 (5 bases). CDR3 length equals 13 residues. From germline, CDR1 is SQVTM and CDR2 ANQGSEA. V lost 6 bases and J lost 4, with 16 bases in between. The CDR3 region is CSVHLTEKYEQYF. CDR3 nucleotide sequence: TGCAGCGTGCACTTGACAGAGAAGTACGAGCAGTACTTC.

The chain recombines TRBV20-1 with TRBJ2-7, with a possible D match to TRBD1 (8 bases). The CDR3 is made up of 14 amino acids. The germline gives CDR1 DFQATT, CDR2 SNEGSKA (reference sequence). V was clipped by 4 bases and J by 2 bases, with 15 bases between them. The chain's CDR3 is CSATGQGGTYEQYF. In DNA form, the CDR3 reads TGCAGTGCTACCGGACAGGGAGGGACCTACGAGCAGTACTTC.

This clonotype was found many times. The chain joins TRBV6-1 to TRBJ2-1; 12 bases match TRBD2. CDR1 MNHNS and CDR2 SASEGT come from the germline V gene. V trimming: 6 bases; J trimming: 4 bases; junction bases outside the gene matches: 13. The CDR3 extends over 18 amino acids. The CDR3 coding sequence is TGTGCCAGCAGGCAGGGACTAGCGGGTGGAGGGCCTTACAATGAGCAGTTCTTC. The encoded protein is CASRQGLAGGGPYNEQFF.

This sequence joins TRBV20-1 and TRBJ2-3; D possibly uses TRBD1 or TRBD2 (5 bases each). This CDR3 comprises 14 residues. The V end was cut by 3 bases, the J end by 1 base, with 11 bases between. Germline CDR1 DFQATT, CDR2 SNEGSKA (reference sequence). The CDR3, as DNA: TGCAGTGCTAGCGCCCGGGGCCGCACAGATACGCAGTATTTT. Amino acids: CSASARGRTDTQYF.

V usage is TRBV11-2 and J usage is TRBJ2-5, with 12 bases fitting TRBD1. CDR1 and CDR2 (germline): SGHAT, FQNNGV. V dropped 2 bases and J dropped 4; count of bases not matched to a gene: 20. There are 21 residues in the CDR3. This CDR3 reads CASSLPLLRRDRGQAGETQYF. CDR3 nucleotide sequence: TGTGCCAGCAGCTTACCTCTACTACGGCGGGACAGGGGGCAAGCGGGAGAGACCCAGTACTTC.

Ten or more counts support this clonotype. The rearrangement links TRBV10-2 to TRBJ2-1, with D unresolved. Trimming left V 6 bases short and J 1 base short, with 7 bases between. This CDR3 has 13 amino acids. The germline V gene encodes CDR1 WSHSY and CDR2 SAAADI. In DNA form, the CDR3 reads TGCGCCAGCAGCTCCCGATCCTACAATGAGCAGTTCTTC. Its protein is CASSSRSYNEQFF.

This clonotype has just a few counts. The chain has TRBV15 and TRBJ2-7, with D hard to call. This CDR3 comprises 14 residues. Trimming cost V 4 bases and J 3 bases, with 13 bases left between them. CDR1 and CDR2 from the germline V gene are LNHNV and YYDKDF (reference sequence). The CDR3 sequence: CATSTAGRLYEQYF. The CDR3 DNA reads as TGTGCCACCAGCACGGCAGGTCGCCTCTACGAGCAGTACTTC.

This clonotype occurred once. This chain connects TRBV12-3 or TRBV12-4 to TRBJ2-5; D not certain. Trimming left V 7 bases short and J 6 bases short, with 12 bases between. The CDR3 loop spans 12 amino acids. CDR3 amino acids: CASTANEKTQYF. In nucleotides, the CDR3 is TGTGCCAGCACCGCGAACGAGAAGACCCAGTACTTC.

To note about this clonotype: A much more abundant neighbour one base away suggests this may be a read error. The J gene is TRBJ2-4, the V gene TRBV7-2; no reliable D call. Per germline, CDR1 SGHTA and CDR2 FQGNSA. This CDR3 contains 14 residues. Trimming took 4 bases from V and 1 from J, leaving 8 bases between them. The chain's CDR3 is CASSSHMAKNIQYF. DNA for the CDR3: TGTGCCAGCAGCTCCCATATGGCCAAAAACATTCAGTACTTC.